This TCR beta chain was captured in a study of blood T cell repertoires in COVID-19 (dated by TCRdb to 2020 to 2021). Background on the whole study: Samples from collaborators originated in the United States, Italy and Spain and spanned both the acute and convalescent phases of COVID-19. Sample metadata almost always included a de-identified subject ID, COVID-19 status, age in years and sex. The samples were drawn from two sources: the first 160 participants of the ongoing ImmuneRACE study, and 1,000 to 1,500 subjects contributed by 6 global collaborators. The material from the prospective study consisted of cDNA or gDNA derived from T cells, B-cell-depleted T cells, or PBMCs. The dataset comprised deeply sampled blood TCRbeta repertoires from subjects exposed to, actively infected with, or recovered from COVID-19. Where available, HLA class I and class II types were taken from metadata supplied by the sample provider and were not determined by assay-based typing. A freely available public database, intended as a resource for researchers studying the immune response to SARS-CoV-2, is where the repertoires were released.

The immunoSEQ Assay, a bias-controlled multiplex PCR, was used to amplify TCRbeta CDR3 regions from genomic DNA. As for the original processing: The number of nucleated cells in each sample was estimated by amplification of reference gene primers within the assay. To quantify the absolute abundance of each unique TCRbeta CDR3 rearrangement, sequence reads were collapsed and filtered. For each sample, productive Simpson clonality was calculated by taking the square root of Simpson's diversity index across productive rearrangements. The immuneACCESS repertoire file appears here via TCRdb, limited to in-frame rearrangements. These files lack a portion of the clones; in checked studies, under half of the deficit traces to unresolved V genes, and the cause of the others is not known. V, J and clone size reflect that table, while D and trimming were determined from the DNA. Within this sample are just over 70,000 clones, with around 91% of them counted one time only. The top ten constitute 7% to 9.5% of the sample.

The germline V gene encodes CDR1 MDHEN and CDR2 SYDVKM. The CDR3 measures 17 amino acids from cysteine to phenylalanine. CDR3 DNA is the only sequence kept; it has 51 bases, read in frame from the first base. Trimming accounts for 6 bases at V and 1 base at J, while the number of junction bases matched to no gene is 13. About this clone: Its antigen remains unidentified. One base away there is no much larger clone; base qualities are not given.

Points the paper makes about the study in general: The quantity of clinical and demographic metadata differed by source and by participant and was supplied without curation.

Whole blood was collected in K2EDTA tubes by collaborating institutions according to the institutions' own protocols. For TCRbeta analysis, collaborators shipped samples as frozen whole blood, isolated PBMCs, or DNA extracted from either of those sample types. This clonotype originated in a human donor in a cohort sampled during active COVID-19. The sequenced sample was peripheral blood. The chain joins TRBV28 to TRBJ1-2; 8 nucleotides in the junction match TRBD1. The CDR3 protein: CASSPVFGQGGNYGYTF. The nucleotide sequence reads as follows: TGTGCCAGCAGCCCCGTATTCGGACAGGGTGGTAACTATGGCTACACCTTC.